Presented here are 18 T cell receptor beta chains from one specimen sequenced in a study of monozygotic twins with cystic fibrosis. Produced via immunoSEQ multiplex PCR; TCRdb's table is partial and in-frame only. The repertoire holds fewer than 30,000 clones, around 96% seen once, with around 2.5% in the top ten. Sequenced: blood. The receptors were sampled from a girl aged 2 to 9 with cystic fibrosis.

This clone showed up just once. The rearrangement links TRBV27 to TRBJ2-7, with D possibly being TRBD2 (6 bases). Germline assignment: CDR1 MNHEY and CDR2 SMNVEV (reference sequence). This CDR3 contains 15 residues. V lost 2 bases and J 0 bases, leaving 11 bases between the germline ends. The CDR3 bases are TGTGCCAGCAGTTTAGGAGGGGCCCCCTCCTACGAGCAGTACTTC. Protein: CASSLGGAPSYEQYF.

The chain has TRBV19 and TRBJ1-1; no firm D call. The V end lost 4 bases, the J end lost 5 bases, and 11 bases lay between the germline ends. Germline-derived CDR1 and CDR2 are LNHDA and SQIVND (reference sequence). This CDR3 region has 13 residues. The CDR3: CASSTLGSTEAFF. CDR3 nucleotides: TGTGCCAGTAGTACGTTGGGGAGTACTGAAGCTTTCTTT.

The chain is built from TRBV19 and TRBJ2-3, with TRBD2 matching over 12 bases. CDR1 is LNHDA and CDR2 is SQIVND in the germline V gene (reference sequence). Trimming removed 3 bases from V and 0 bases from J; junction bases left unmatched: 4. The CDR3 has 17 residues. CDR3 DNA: TGTGCCAGTAGTATGACTAGCGGGAGTGGGAGCACAGATACGCAGTATTTT. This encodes CASSMTSGSGSTDTQYF.

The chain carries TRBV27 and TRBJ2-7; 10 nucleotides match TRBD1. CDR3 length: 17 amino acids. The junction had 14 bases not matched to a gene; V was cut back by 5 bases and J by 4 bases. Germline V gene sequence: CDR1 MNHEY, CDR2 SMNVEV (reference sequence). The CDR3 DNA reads TGTGCCAGCAGTCGAATCACCTCGACAGGGGGCTGGTACGAGCAGTACTTC. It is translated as CASSRITSTGGWYEQYF.

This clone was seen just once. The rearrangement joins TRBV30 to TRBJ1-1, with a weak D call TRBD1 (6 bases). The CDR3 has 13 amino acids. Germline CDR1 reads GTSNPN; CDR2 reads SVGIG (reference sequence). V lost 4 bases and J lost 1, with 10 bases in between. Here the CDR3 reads CAWNGQRNTEAFF. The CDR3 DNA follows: TGTGCCTGGAATGGACAGAGGAACACTGAAGCTTTCTTT.

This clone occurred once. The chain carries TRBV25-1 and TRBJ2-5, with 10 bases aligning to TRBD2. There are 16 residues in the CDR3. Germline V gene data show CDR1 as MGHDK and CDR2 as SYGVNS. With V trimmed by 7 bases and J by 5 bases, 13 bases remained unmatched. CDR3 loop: CASTGLAVGTYETQYF. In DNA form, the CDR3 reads TGTGCCAGCACCGGACTAGCGGTGGGGACGTACGAGACCCAGTACTTC.

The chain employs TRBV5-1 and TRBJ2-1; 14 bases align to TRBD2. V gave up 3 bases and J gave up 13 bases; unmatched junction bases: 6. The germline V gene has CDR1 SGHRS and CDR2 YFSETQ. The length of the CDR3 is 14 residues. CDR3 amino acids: CASSSGLAGGSQFF. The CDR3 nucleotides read TGCGCCAGCAGCTCCGGACTAGCGGGAGGTTCTCAGTTCTTC.

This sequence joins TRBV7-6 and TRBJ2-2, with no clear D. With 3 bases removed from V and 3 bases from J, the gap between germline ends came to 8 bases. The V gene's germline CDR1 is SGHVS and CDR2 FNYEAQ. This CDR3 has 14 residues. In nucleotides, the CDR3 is TGTGCCAGCAGCTTTGGGCAGGACACCGGGGAGCTGTTTTTT. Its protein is CASSFGQDTGELFF. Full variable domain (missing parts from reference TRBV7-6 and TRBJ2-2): GAGVSQSPRYKVTKRGQDVALRCDPISGHVSLYWYRQALGQGPEFLTYFNYEAQQDKSGLPNDRFSAERPEGSISTLTIQRTEQRDSAMYRCASSFGQDTGELFFGEGSRLTVL.

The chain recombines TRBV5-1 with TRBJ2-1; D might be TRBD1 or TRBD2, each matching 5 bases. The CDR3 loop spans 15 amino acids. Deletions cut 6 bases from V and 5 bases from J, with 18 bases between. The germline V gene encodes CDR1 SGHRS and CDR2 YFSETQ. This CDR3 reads CASNPTGTTHNEQFF. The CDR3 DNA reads TGCGCCAGCAATCCCACCGGGACCACCCACAATGAGCAGTTCTTC.

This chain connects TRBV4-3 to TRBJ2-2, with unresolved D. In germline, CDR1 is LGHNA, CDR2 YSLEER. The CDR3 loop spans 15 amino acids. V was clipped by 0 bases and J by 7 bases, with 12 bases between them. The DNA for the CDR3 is TGCGCCAGCAGCCAAGAATCCCAGCGTGGCGGGGAGCTGTTTTTT. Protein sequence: CASSQESQRGGELFF.

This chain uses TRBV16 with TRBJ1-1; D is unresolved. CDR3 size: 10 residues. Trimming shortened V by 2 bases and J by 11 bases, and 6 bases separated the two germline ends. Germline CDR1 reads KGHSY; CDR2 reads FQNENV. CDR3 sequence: CASSQRRAFF. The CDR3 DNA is TGTGCCAGCAGCCAACGCAGGGCTTTCTTT.

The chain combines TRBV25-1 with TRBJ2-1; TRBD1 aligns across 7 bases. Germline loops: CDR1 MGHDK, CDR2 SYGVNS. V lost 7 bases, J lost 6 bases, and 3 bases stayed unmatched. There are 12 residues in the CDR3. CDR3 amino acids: CASTRGLNEQFF. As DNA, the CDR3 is TGTGCCAGCACGAGGGGGCTCAATGAGCAGTTCTTC.

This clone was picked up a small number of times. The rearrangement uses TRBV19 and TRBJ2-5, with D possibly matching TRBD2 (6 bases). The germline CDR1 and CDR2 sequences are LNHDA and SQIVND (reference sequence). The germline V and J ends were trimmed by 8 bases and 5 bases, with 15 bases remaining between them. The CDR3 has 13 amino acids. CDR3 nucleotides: TGTGCCAGTCACCGGGACTCTGAGGAGACCCAGTACTTC. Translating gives CASHRDSEETQYF.

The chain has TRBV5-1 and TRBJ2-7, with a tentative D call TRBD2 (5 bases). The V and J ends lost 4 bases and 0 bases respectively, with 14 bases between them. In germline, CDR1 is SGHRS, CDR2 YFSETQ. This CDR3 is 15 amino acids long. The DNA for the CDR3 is TGCGCCAGCAGCCGAGATACTGGGAGCTCCTACGAGCAGTACTTC. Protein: CASSRDTGSSYEQYF.

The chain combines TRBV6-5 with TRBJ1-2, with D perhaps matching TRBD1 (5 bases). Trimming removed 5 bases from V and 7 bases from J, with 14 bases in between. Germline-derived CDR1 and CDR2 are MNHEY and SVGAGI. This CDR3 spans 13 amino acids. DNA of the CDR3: TGTGCCAGCAGTGAAACTAACCAGGGTGGCTACACCTTC. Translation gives CASSETNQGGYTF.

CDR3 loop: CASSPSGNLREQFF. CDR3 sequence (DNA): TGCGCCAGCAGCCCCTCGGGTAATCTAAGGGAGCAGTTCTTC. V and J are TRBV4-3 and TRBJ2-1; the D is unclear. The length of the CDR3 is 14 residues. V was trimmed by 4 bases and J by 10 bases, leaving 17 bases between them. The germline V gene has CDR1 LGHNA and CDR2 YSLEER.

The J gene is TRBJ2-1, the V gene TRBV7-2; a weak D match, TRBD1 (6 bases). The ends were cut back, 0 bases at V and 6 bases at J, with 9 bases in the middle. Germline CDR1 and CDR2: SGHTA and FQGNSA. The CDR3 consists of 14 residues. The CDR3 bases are TGTGCCAGCAGCTTAGCCGGCAGGGGCAATGAGCAGTTCTTC. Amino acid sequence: CASSLAGRGNEQFF.

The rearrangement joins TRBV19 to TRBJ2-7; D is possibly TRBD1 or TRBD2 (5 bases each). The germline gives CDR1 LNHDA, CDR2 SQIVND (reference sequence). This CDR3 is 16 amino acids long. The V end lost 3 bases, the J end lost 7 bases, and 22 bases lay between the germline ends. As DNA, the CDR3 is TGTGCCAGTAGTATTGCTAGAGGGCAGGGAAGGAGGGAGCAGTACTTC. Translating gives CASSIARGQGRREQYF.